This T cell receptor (beta chain) was sequenced in a study of T cells in localized non-small cell lung cancer. Study outcomes and limitations: Tumor trailed uninvolved adjacent lung in T cell clonality, which peaked there. Out of the top 100 tumor clones, a median around 57 were seen in adjacent lung.

Sequencing used immunoSEQ multiplex PCR; TCRdb keeps in-frame clones, though not all of them. The data show tens of thousands of clones, 70% to 90% seen once. Germline CDR1 SGDLS, CDR2 YYNGEE. Unmatched junction bases numbered 4, after V lost 4 bases and J lost 3 bases. The CDR3 is made up of 15 amino acids. On this clone: As yet, its antigen is unknown.

The origin of this receptor is a male donor at least 60 years old with stage III lung adenocarcinoma. This chain links TRBV9 with TRBJ1-5; TRBD1 agrees at 10 bases. The material sequenced was peripheral blood, taken before any cancer treatment. The CDR3 nucleotides read TGTGCCAGCAGCCCAGGGACAGGGGCCAATCAGCCCCAGCATTTT. Amino acids: CASSPGTGANQPQHF.